These T cell receptor beta chains were read from a single sample in a study of EBV T-cell therapy then PD-1 blockade in nasopharyngeal carcinoma. Using immunoSEQ multiplex PCR, the repertoire was profiled, and TCRdb retains in-frame clones only, with some absent. The sample consists of 17,000 or so clones, over 80% of them appearing once. These receptors' targets are unknown. The specimen was CD8+ T cells from blood, collected at day 0 from a patient whose treatment included autologous EBV-specific T cells and nivolumab. These TCRs come from a man aged 35 to 55 with nasopharyngeal carcinoma. CDR3s include the opening cysteine and the closing phenylalanine or tryptophan.

TRBV3-1/TRBV3-2,CANGTGVNNQPQHF
TRBV25-1,CASSLPGGYNEQFF
TRBV28,CASSQGTISGANVLTF
TRBV15,CATSGRTGADYGYTF
TRBV4-2,CASSQDRGGADTQYF
TRBV28,CASSSGTESNEQFF
TRBV9,CASSAKSGEVDEQYF
TRBV9,CASSVDGRGGQYF
TRBV7-2,CASSPIGLAGGYEQYF
TRBV7-3,CASSLIWAEDRVGQPQHF
TRBV4-1,CASSQLDSFRLTEQYF
TRBV7-2,CASSLGGGPNSPLHF
TRBV2,CASRQGIGYEKLFF
TRBV9,CASSVDGAGEGYTF
TRBV7-9,CASSLAINTGELFF
TRBV29-1,CSVEGQGVFGNTIYF
TRBV7-9,CASSLRSGANTGELFF
TRBV2,CATGGTPYGYTF
TRBV6-5,CASSYGTGRSEQYF
TRBV30,CAWFSGGNSPLHF
TRBV2,CASSEGVSGGGETQYF
TRBV21-1,CASSDRGESSGNTIYF
TRBV7-6,CASSTGLAGVETQYF
TRBV9,CASSVDRTQYF
TRBV28,CASSSPAESSYNEQFF
TRBV5-4,CASSSRDRAAYEQYF
TRBV28,CASSFGTYEQYF
TRBV9,CASSVVDRAEQYF
TRBV6-2/TRBV6-3,CASSTGQDNSPLHF
TRBV27,CASSLYSGIKGSPLHF
TRBV4-3,CASSQDWEGLSTEAFF